At least ten counts were recorded for the clone carrying this T cell receptor (beta chain). Antigen specificity is unknown. Per germline, CDR1 LGHDT and CDR2 YNNKEL (reference sequence). Trimming removed 5 bases from V and 5 bases from J, with 15 bases in between. There are 14 residues in the CDR3. This specimen comes from a study of spatial heterogeneity in lung cancer. Study-level findings and limits: Tumoral mutation counts were tracked by counts of expanded intratumoral alpha and beta TCRs.

As for time point: sample taken at primary tumor resection. Each CDR3 protein is one row after TCRdb ran MiXCR on the 5' RACE reads. Of about 4,400 distinct CDR3 sequences listed, 6.1% were seen once; the top ten hold under 35%. Sequenced here: lung tumor tissue, sampled at surgery. This sequence originates from a male donor with early-stage non-small cell lung cancer. The chain couples TRBV3-1 to TRBJ2-5; tentative D call: TRBD1 (6 bases). CDR3 in amino acids: CASSWSGVGETQYF. Written as DNA, the CDR3 is TGTGCCAGCAGCTGGTCAGGGGTGGGGGAGACCCAGTACTTC.